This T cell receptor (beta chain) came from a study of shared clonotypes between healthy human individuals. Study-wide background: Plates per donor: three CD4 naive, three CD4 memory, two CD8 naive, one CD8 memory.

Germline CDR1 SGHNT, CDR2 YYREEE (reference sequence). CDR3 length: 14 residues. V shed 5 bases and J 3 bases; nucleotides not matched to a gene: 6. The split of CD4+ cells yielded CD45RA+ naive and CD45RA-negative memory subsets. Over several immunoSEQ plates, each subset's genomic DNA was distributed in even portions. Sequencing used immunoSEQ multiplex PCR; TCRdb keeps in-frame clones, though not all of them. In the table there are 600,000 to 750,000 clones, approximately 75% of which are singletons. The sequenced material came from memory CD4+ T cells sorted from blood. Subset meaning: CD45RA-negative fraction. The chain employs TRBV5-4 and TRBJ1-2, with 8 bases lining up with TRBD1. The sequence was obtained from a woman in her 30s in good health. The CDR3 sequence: CASSVRGRDYGYTF. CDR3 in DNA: TGTGCCAGCAGTGTCAGGGGGCGCGACTATGGCTACACCTTC.